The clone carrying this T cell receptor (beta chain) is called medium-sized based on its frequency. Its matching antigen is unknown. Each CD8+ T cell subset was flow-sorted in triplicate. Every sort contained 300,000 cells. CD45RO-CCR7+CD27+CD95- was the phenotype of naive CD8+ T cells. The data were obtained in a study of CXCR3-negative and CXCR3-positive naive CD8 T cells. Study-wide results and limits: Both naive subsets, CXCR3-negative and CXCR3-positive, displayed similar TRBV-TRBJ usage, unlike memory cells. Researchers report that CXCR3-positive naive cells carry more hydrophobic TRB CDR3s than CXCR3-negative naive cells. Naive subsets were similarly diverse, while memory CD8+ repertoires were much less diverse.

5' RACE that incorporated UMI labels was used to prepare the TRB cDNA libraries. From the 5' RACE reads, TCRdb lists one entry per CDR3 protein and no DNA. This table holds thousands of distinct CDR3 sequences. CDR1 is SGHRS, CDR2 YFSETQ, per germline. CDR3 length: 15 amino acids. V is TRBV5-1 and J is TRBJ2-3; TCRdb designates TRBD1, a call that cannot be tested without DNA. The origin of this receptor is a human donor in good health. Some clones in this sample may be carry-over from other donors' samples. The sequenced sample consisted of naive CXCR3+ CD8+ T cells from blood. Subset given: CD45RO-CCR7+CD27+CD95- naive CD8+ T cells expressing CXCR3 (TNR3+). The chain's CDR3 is CASSLAAGTTDTQYF.